The rows below give T cell receptor beta chains drawn from one sample of a study of CD8+ T cells in alopecia areata. The table came from immunoSEQ multiplex PCR; TCRdb's copy has only in-frame clones and leaves some out. The sample carries around 140,000 clones, under 60% recorded once. This material consisted of CD4+ T cells sorted from blood, taken at week 0. Source of these receptors: a human donor with alopecia areata. CDR3s include the opening cysteine and the closing phenylalanine or tryptophan. D genes are given only for firm matches. Clone size is given for some rows only: seen once, a few or many times, or a class if the clone is expanded.

TRBV7-9	TRBJ1-1	15	.	TRBD1	CASSLAGTVGTEAFF	TGTGCCAGCAGCTTAGCCGGGACAGTGGGCACTGAAGCTTTCTTT
TRBV5-6	TRBJ2-5	14	once	.	CASSFEGPGETQYF	TGTGCCAGCAGCTTTGAGGGACCGGGGGAGACCCAGTACTTC
TRBV30	TRBJ1-4	15	.	TRBD1	CAWSPQDRGNEKLFF	TGTGCCTGGAGTCCCCAGGACAGGGGGAATGAAAAACTGTTTTTT
TRBV30	TRBJ1-1	13	once	.	CAWSYGPLGDAFF	TGTGCCTGGAGTTATGGACCCCTTGGGGATGCTTTCTTT
TRBV7-9	TRBJ1-2	14	.	.	CASSLQGSWSGYTF	TGTGCCAGCAGCCTACAGGGTTCGTGGTCGGGCTACACCTTC
TRBV5-1	TRBJ2-3	15	.	TRBD1	CASSLAGQSTDTQYF	TGCGCCAGCAGCTTGGCGGGACAGAGCACAGATACGCAGTATTTT
TRBV7-2	TRBJ2-3	13	.	.	CASSLGFADTQYF	TGTGCCAGCAGCTTAGGCTTCGCAGATACGCAGTATTTT
TRBV30	TRBJ1-5	17	few	TRBD1	CAWSGWTGAYSNQPQHF	TGTGCCTGGAGTGGATGGACAGGGGCTTATAGCAATCAGCCCCAGCATTTT
TRBV4-2	TRBJ2-4	13	few	.	CASSQEAKNIQYF	TGTGCCAGCAGCCAAGAAGCCAAAAACATTCAGTACTTC
TRBV5-1	TRBJ2-7	14	once	TRBD1	CASSFTPGQGYPYF	TGCGCCAGCAGCTTTACTCCGGGACAGGGTTACCCGTACTTC
TRBV4-1	TRBJ1-6	17	few	.	CASSQSTDRDYNSPLHF	TGCGCCAGCAGCCAAAGCACGGACAGAGACTATAATTCACCCCTCCACTTT
TRBV4-2	TRBJ1-2	16	.	.	CASSQDWAVSNYGYTF	TGTGCCAGCAGCCAAGATTGGGCAGTATCTAACTATGGCTACACCTTC
TRBV29-1	TRBJ2-7	11	.	.	CSVGRYYEQYF	TGCAGCGTTGGTAGGTACTACGAGCAGTACTTC
TRBV30	TRBJ2-7	15	.	TRBD2	CAWSGRGGGDYEQYF	TGTGCCTGGAGTGGACGCGGGGGGGGCGATTACGAGCAGTACTTC
TRBV27	TRBJ1-4	13	.	.	CASLPRTNEKLFF	TGTGCCTCCCTACCGCGGACTAATGAAAAACTGTTTTTT
TRBV6-5	TRBJ2-5	14	.	.	CASSYTRGRETQYF	TGTGCCAGCAGTTACACCCGGGGTCGGGAGACCCAGTACTTC
TRBV29-1	TRBJ2-5	12	few	.	CSVVKGQETQYF	TGCAGCGTCGTAAAGGGCCAAGAGACCCAGTACTTC
TRBV2	TRBJ1-4	12	.	.	CASSEGAGKLFF	TGTGCCAGCAGTGAAGGGGCCGGTAAACTGTTTTTT
TRBV30	TRBJ2-1	14	once	TRBD1	CAWSLLGQTNEQFF	TGTGCCTGGAGTCTCCTGGGACAGACGAATGAGCAGTTCTTC
TRBV7-9	TRBJ1-5	15	.	.	CASSPKGRGNQPQHF	TGTGCCAGCAGCCCAAAAGGCAGGGGCAATCAGCCCCAGCATTTT
TRBV7-9	TRBJ2-7	14	.	.	CASSLGVSSYEQYF	TGTGCCAGCAGCTTAGGTGTCAGCTCCTACGAGCAGTACTTC
TRBV2	TRBJ1-1	13	.	TRBD1	CASRGQGASEAFF	TGTGCCAGCAGAGGACAGGGGGCATCTGAAGCTTTCTTT
TRBV5-1	TRBJ2-7	14	.	TRBD1	CASSTSGQTYEQYF	TGCGCCAGCAGCACATCGGGACAGACCTACGAGCAGTACTTC
TRBV20-1	TRBJ1-4	11	.	.	CSASPSRGLFF	TGCAGTGCCTCCCCTTCCCGTGGGCTGTTTTTT
TRBV7-9	TRBJ2-6	17	.	TRBD1	CASNPGQGFSGANVLTF	TGTGCCAGCAACCCGGGACAGGGGTTCTCTGGGGCCAACGTCCTGACTTTC
TRBV15	TRBJ1-2	14	.	.	CATSRERDGYGYTF	TGTGCCACCAGCAGAGAACGGGACGGCTATGGCTACACCTTC
TRBV30	TRBJ2-6	16	.	TRBD1	CAWTGQGMSGANVLTF	TGTGCCTGGACTGGACAGGGGATGTCTGGGGCCAACGTCCTGACTTTC
TRBV27	TRBJ2-7	14	.	.	CASRSSFGVREQYF	TGTGCCAGCAGAAGTTCCTTCGGCGTTCGGGAGCAGTACTTC
TRBV7-9	TRBJ1-1	13	.	.	CASSSPGDRRAFF	TGTGCCAGCAGCAGCCCGGGGGATAGAAGGGCTTTCTTT
TRBV5-1	TRBJ2-1	16	.	TRBD2	CASSSAGPDGNNEQFF	TGCGCCAGCAGCTCAGCGGGGCCCGACGGGAACAATGAGCAGTTCTTC
TRBV4-3	TRBJ2-1	17	few	TRBD2	CASSQDRSGGPIYEQFF	TGCGCCAGCAGCCAAGATCGGAGCGGGGGGCCCATTTATGAGCAGTTCTTC
TRBV5-4	TRBJ2-1	15	.	.	CASSIGQQNYNEQFF	TGTGCCAGCAGCATCGGACAGCAGAATTACAATGAGCAGTTCTTC
TRBV6-5	TRBJ2-7	15	.	TRBD2	CASSTSTSGAYEQYF	TGTGCCAGCAGTACCTCCACTAGCGGAGCCTACGAGCAGTACTTC
TRBV7-9	TRBJ1-3	15	.	TRBD1	CASSQQGAKGNTIYF	TGTGCCAGCAGCCAACAGGGGGCGAAGGGAAACACCATATATTTT
TRBV2	TRBJ2-1	12	few	TRBD2	CASSEEVLAGVF	TGTGCCAGCAGTGAAGAGGTTCTAGCGGGGGTCTTC
TRBV5-1	TRBJ1-4	18	few	.	CASSRGIYQIATNEKLFF	TGCGCCAGCAGCCGTGGGATCTACCAAATCGCAACTAATGAAAAACTGTTTTTT
TRBV7-2	TRBJ2-1	14	few	TRBD2	CASRQAGGIYEQFF	TGTGCCAGCAGACAAGCGGGGGGGATCTATGAGCAGTTCTTC
TRBV5-1	TRBJ1-5	17	.	TRBD1	CASTEDRAPYSNQPQHF	TGCGCCAGCACCGAGGACAGGGCCCCGTATAGCAATCAGCCCCAGCATTTT
TRBV7-8	TRBJ2-5	13	few	.	CASSLTDQETQYF	TGTGCCAGCAGCCTGACTGATCAAGAGACCCAGTACTTC
TRBV7-9	TRBJ1-5	13	.	.	CASSLNTPGPQHF	TGTGCCAGCAGCTTAAACACCCCAGGGCCCCAGCATTTT
TRBV2	TRBJ1-2	15	.	TRBD1	CASSEEGDRYYGYTF	TGTGCCAGCAGTGAAGAGGGGGACAGATACTATGGCTACACCTTC
TRBV7-2	TRBJ1-1	13	.	TRBD1	CASSPRDRGLAFF	TGTGCCAGCAGCCCTCGGGACAGGGGATTGGCTTTCTTT
TRBV4-3	TRBJ2-7	13	.	.	CASSQDSLGEQYF	TGCGCCAGCAGCCAAGACAGCCTAGGCGAGCAGTACTTC
TRBV4-3	TRBJ1-4	15	few	TRBD1	CASSQLGTGLRALFF	TGCGCCAGCAGCCAGCTGGGGACAGGGTTGCGGGCACTGTTTTTT
TRBV7-9	TRBJ1-1	13	.	.	CASSFGSNTEAFF	TGTGCCAGCAGCTTCGGGTCGAACACTGAAGCTTTCTTT